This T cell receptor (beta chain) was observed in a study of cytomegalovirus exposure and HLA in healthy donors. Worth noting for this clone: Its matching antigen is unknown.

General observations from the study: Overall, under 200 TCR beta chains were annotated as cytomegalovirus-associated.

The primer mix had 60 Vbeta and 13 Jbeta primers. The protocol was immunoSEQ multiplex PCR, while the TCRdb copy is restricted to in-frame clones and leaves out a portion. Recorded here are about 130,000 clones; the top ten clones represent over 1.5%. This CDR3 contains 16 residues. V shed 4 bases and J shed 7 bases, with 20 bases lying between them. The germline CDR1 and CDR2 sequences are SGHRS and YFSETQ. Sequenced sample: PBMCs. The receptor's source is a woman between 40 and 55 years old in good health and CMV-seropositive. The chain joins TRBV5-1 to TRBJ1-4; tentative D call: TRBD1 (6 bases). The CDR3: CASSGPEGGAGEKLFF. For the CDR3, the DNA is TGCGCCAGCAGCGGACCGGAGGGGGGGGCAGGTGAAAAACTGTTTTTT.